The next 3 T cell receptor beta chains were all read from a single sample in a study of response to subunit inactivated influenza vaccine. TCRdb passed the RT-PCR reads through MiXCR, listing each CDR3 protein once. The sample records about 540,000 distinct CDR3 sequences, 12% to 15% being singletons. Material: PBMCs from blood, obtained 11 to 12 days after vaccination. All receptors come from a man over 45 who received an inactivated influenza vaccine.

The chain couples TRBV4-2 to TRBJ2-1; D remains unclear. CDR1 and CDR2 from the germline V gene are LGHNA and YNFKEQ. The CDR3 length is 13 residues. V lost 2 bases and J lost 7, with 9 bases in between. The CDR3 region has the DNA TGTGCCAGCAGCCAACCTCCCAGGAATGAGCAGTTCTTC. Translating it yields CASSQPPRNEQFF.

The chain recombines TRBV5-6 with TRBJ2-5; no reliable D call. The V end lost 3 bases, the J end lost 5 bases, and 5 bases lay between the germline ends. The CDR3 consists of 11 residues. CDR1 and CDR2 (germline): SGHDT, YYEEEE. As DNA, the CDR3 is TGTGCCAGCAGCTCTTCGGAGACCCAGTACTTC. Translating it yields CASSSSETQYF.

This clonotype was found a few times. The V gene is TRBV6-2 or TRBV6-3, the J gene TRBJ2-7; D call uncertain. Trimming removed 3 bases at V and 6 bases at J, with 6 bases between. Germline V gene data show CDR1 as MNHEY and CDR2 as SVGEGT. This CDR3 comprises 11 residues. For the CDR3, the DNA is TGTGCCAGCAGTTATAAGGTCGAGCAGTACTTC. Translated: CASSYKVEQYF.